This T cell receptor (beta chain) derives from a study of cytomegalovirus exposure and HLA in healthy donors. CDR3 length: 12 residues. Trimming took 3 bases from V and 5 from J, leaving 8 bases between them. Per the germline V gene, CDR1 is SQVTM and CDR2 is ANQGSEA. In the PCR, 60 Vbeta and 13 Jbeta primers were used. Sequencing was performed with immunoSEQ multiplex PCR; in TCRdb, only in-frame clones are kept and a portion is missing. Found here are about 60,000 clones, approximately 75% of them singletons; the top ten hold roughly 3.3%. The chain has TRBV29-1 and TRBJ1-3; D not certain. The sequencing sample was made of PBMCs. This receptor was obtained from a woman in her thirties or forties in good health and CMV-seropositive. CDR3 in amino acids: CSVEDGRNTIYF. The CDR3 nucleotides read TGCAGCGTTGAGGACGGGAGAAACACCATATATTTT.